This passage covers 9 T cell receptor beta chains from one sample sequenced in a study of T cells expressing NK-cell markers (dated by TCRdb to about 2020). Receptor amplification or capture employed 5' RACE. TCRdb shows the sequencer as Illumina HiSeq 2000. The reads went through TCRdb reprocessing, and each CDR3 protein sequence gets one entry with no DNA. The sample's clone listing holds 450,000 to 600,000 distinct CDR3 sequences. Approximately 3.6% of the sample is taken by the ten largest. Material for sequencing was blood T cells: a sorted CD56 or NKG2C T cell subset, CD4+ or CD8+ T cells, or bulk PBMC T cells (not recorded which). The origin of the receptors is a man between 18 and 35 years old in good health. Donor details come from another sample of the same person, matched by shared clones.

V usage is TRBV5-6 and J usage is TRBJ2-1. The germline CDR1 and CDR2 sequences are SGHDT and YYEEEE. This CDR3 has 15 amino acids. CDR3 amino acids: CASSVVTLLYNEQFF.

The chain has TRBV28 and TRBJ2-3; no DNA is available, so the TRBD1 call from TCRdb remains unchecked. The CDR3 spans 15 residues. Germline V gene sequence: CDR1 MDHEN, CDR2 SYDVKM. CDR3 sequence reads: CASSLGQYGTDTQYF.

The chain combines TRBV9 with TRBJ1-1; the D gene TCRdb calls, TRBD1, cannot be checked with no DNA. This CDR3 spans 17 amino acids. Per the germline V gene, CDR1 is SGDLS and CDR2 is YYNGEE. The CDR3 loop is CASSAQNRQGLNTEAFF.

CDR3 amino acids: CASSPRGLAISNEQFF. The chain recombines TRBV25-1 with TRBJ2-1; TCRdb picks TRBD2, but there is no DNA to check that call. Germline CDR1 and CDR2: MGHDK and SYGVNS. The CDR3 is made up of 16 amino acids.

This chain links TRBV28 with TRBJ2-1; the D gene TCRdb calls, TRBD2, cannot be checked with no DNA. Germline V lookup: CDR1 MDHEN, CDR2 SYDVKM. This CDR3 comprises 16 residues. The CDR3 spells CASSPRTSGSGNEQFF.

The chain recombines TRBV10-3 with TRBJ2-1. Germline assignment: CDR1 ENHRY and CDR2 SYGVKD. CDR3 length equals 15 residues. Here the CDR3 reads CATEKSGSSYNEQFF.

V gene TRBV20-1 combines with J gene TRBJ1-1. The V gene's germline CDR1 is DFQATT and CDR2 SNEGSKA (reference sequence). The CDR3 loop spans 12 amino acids. CDR3: CSATDDPSEAFF.

The V gene is TRBV20-1, the J gene TRBJ2-1; as DNA is missing, the TRBD2 call by TCRdb cannot be tested. CDR3 length: 15 residues. CDR1 is DFQATT and CDR2 is SNEGSKA in the germline V gene (reference sequence). This CDR3 reads CSARDPPPNYNEQFF.

CDR3 sequence reads: CASSPGLNEKLFF. V is TRBV5-1 and J is TRBJ1-4. CDR3 size: 13 residues. Germline V CDR1 and CDR2: SGHRS, YFSETQ.